Sequencing of this TCR beta chain was carried out in a study of T cells in Graves' hyperthyroidism and ophthalmopathy. This clonotype was seen many times. This CDR3 spans 13 amino acids. Trimming stripped 2 bases from V and 1 base from J, with 5 bases between. CDR1 SGHTA and CDR2 FQGTGA come from the germline V gene. The CDR3 regions of TCR beta were amplified from RNA transcripts. The HTBI primer set was used in a first-round RT-PCR of the TCR CDR3. Each CDR3 protein gets one entry after TCRdb re-called the multiplex PCR reads with MiXCR. The table lists fewer than 400,000 distinct CDR3 sequences, about 15% of them singletons.

The chain employs TRBV7-3 and TRBJ1-1, with D possibly TRBD1 on 5 matching bases. Sequenced material: blood. This clonotype was sampled from a man aged 25 to 45 with Graves' hyperthyroidism. The CDR3 DNA reads TGTGCCAGCAGCTTACAGGGGAACACTGAAGCTTTCTTT. Translating it yields CASSLQGNTEAFF.